This TCR beta chain was sequenced for a study of response to subunit inactivated influenza vaccine. The study's findings and limits: Authors suggested each seasonal flu vaccination may recruit only limited numbers of new T cells.

About this clonotype: Its antigen remains unidentified.

V was pared by 0 bases and J by 6 bases, with 15 bases between. The CDR3 length is 15 residues. Germline lookup yields CDR1 LGHDT and CDR2 YNNKEL (reference sequence). TCRdb independently ran MiXCR on the RT-PCR reads; one entry per CDR3 protein. The sample comprises around 520,000 distinct CDR3 sequences, 25% of which are singletons, and 1.5% to 2% rests with the top ten. This chain links TRBV3-1 with TRBJ2-7, with D perhaps given as TRBD1 or TRBD2 (5 bases each). Material: CD4+ T cells sorted from PBMCs, obtained roughly 5 days after vaccination. The TCR originated in a man aged 45 to 65 who received an inactivated influenza vaccine. CDR3 loop: CASSQDAIKGSEQYF. The DNA of the CDR3 is TGTGCCAGCAGCCAAGATGCAATTAAGGGGAGCGAGCAGTACTTC.